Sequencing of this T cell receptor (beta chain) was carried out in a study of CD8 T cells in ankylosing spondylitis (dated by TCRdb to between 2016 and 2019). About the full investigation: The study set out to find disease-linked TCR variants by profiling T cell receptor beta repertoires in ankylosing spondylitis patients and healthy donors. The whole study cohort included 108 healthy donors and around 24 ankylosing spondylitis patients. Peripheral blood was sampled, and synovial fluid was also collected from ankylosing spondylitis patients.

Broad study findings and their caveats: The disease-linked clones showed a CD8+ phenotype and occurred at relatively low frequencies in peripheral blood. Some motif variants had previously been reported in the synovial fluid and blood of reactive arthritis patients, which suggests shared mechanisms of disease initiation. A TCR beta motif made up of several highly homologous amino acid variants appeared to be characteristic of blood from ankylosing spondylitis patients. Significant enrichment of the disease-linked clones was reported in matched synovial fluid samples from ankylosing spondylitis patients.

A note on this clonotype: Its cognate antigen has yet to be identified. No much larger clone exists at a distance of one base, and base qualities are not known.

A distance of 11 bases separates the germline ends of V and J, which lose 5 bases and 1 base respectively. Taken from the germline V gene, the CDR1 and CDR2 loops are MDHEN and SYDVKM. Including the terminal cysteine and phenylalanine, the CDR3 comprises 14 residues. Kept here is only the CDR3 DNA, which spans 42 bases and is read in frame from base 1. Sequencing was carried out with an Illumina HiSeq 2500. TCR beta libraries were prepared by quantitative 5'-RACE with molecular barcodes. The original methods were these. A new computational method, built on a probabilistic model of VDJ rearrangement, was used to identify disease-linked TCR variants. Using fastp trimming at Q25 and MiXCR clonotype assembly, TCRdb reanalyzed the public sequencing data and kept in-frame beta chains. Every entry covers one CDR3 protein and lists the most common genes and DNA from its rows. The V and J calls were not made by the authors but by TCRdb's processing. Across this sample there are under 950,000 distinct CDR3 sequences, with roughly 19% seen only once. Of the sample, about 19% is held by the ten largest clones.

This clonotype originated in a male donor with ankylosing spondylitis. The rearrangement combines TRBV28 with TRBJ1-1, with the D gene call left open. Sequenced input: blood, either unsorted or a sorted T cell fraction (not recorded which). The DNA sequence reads TGTGCCAGCAGTCCCCCCCACAAGAACACTGAAGCTTTCTTT. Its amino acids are CASSPPHKNTEAFF.